This T cell receptor beta chain was recovered during a study of CD8+CD57+ T cells in acquired aplastic anemia. Both TCR beta VDJ combination and CDR3 sequence profiling were carried out. Genomic DNA was the template for this profiling. MiXCR, run by TCRdb on the reads, gives a single entry per CDR3 protein. The sample shows fewer than 200,000 distinct CDR3 sequences, over 40% of them seen only once. Deletions cut 2 bases from V and 2 bases from J, with 17 bases between. This CDR3 spans 17 amino acids. The germline V gene encodes CDR1 SGHAT and CDR2 FQNNGV. This clonotype occurred many times. Sequencing involved patients with CD8+CD57+ cell expansion previously shown by flow cytometry.

The sequenced sample was sorted CD4+, CD8+, or CD8+CD57+ T cells (not recorded which) from PBMCs. The source of this sequence is a human donor with aplastic anemia. The V and J genes are TRBV11-2 and TRBJ2-3; no firm D call. CDR3 in DNA: TGTGCCAGCAGCTTAAGTGGTGCGGCGGCGGTCACAGATACGCAGTATTTT. The encoded protein is CASSLSGAAAVTDTQYF.